This is a list of T cell receptor beta chains from one sample in a study of response to subunit inactivated influenza vaccine. TCRdb processed the RT-PCR reads anew with MiXCR; each CDR3 protein has one entry. The data hold hundreds of thousands of distinct CDR3 sequences, with 14% observed a single time. The sequences come from PBMCs from blood, collected about 14 days before vaccination. The receptors here all came from a man aged 50-60 years who received an inactivated influenza vaccine. Both conserved end residues are part of each CDR3. The D gene is left open where the match is weak. Only some rows state a clone size, as once, few, many or a class for expanded clones.

>many|TRBD2|TRBJ2-3|TRBV28
CASSLSSYLRREGQDTQYF
TGTGCCAGCAGTTTATCGTCTTATCTGCGGCGGGAGGGCCAAGATACGCAGTATTTT
>few|-|TRBJ2-1|TRBV6-5
CASRGSFNEQFF
TGTGCCAGCAGAGGGTCATTCAATGAGCAGTTCTTC
>-|TRBD1|TRBJ1-5|TRBV6-1
CASRPAGGGQPQHF
TGTGCCAGCAGACCCGCAGGGGGGGGTCAGCCCCAGCATTTT
>-|TRBD2|TRBJ2-3|TRBV7-2
CASSLSSGGGTDTQYF
TGTGCCAGCAGCTTGTCTAGCGGGGGAGGGACAGATACGCAGTATTTT
>few|TRBD2|TRBJ2-5|TRBV10-3
CAISEVIAGGPGTQYF
TGTGCCATCAGTGAGGTGATAGCGGGAGGGCCTGGGACCCAGTACTTC
>many|TRBD2|TRBJ2-2|TRBV7-9
CASSSSGTTGELFF
TGTGCCAGCAGCTCTAGCGGGACCACCGGGGAGCTGTTTTTT
>-|-|TRBJ2-7|TRBV6-1
CASSAQGNAGNEQYF
TGTGCCAGCAGTGCCCAGGGGAACGCGGGAAACGAGCAGTACTTC
>-|-|TRBJ2-1|TRBV5-8
CASSLGGALMGEQFF
TGTGCCAGCAGCTTGGGGGGGGCCCTTATGGGTGAGCAGTTCTTC
>-|-|TRBJ2-2|TRBV6-5
CASSSIGSPAANTGELFF
TGTGCCAGCAGTTCGATTGGGAGTCCAGCCGCGAACACCGGGGAGCTGTTTTTT
>-|-|TRBJ1-2|TRBV21-1
CASSKVTRTGPSHDYGYTF
TGTGCCAGCAGCAAAGTGACGCGGACAGGGCCGAGCCATGACTATGGCTACACCTTC
>few|-|TRBJ2-1|TRBV18
CASSPPDREREQFF
TGTGCCAGCTCACCACCGGATAGGGAACGTGAGCAGTTCTTC
>few|-|TRBJ2-3|TRBV28
CASSLSGRSITDTQYF
TGTGCCAGCAGTTTATCGGGGCGCTCGATAACAGATACGCAGTATTTT
>-|TRBD2|TRBJ2-7|TRBV7-2
CASSPRRGSYEQYF
TGTGCCAGCAGCCCGAGGCGGGGGTCCTACGAGCAGTACTTC
>few|TRBD2|TRBJ2-3|TRBV5-4
CASSPRSGRAIDTQYF
TGTGCCAGCAGCCCTCGTAGCGGGAGGGCCATTGATACGCAGTATTTT
>few|TRBD1|TRBJ1-4|TRBV4-3
CASSQGDREDEKLFF
TGCGCCAGCAGCCAAGGGGACAGGGAGGACGAAAAACTGTTTTTT
>many|-|TRBJ1-5|TRBV20-1
CSAKDSPNQPQHF
TGCAGTGCCAAGGACAGCCCTAATCAGCCCCAGCATTTT
>few|-|TRBJ2-7|TRBV27
CASSLQRSYPRGAYEQYF
TGTGCCAGCAGTTTACAGCGGTCCTACCCGAGAGGTGCCTACGAGCAGTACTTC
>many|-|TRBJ2-7|TRBV25-1
CASSGTAEQYF
TGTGCCAGCAGTGGGACAGCCGAGCAGTACTTC
>many|TRBD1|TRBJ2-7|TRBV3-1
CASSQGAYEQYF
TGTGCCAGCAGTCAGGGGGCCTACGAGCAGTACTTC
>few|TRBD2|TRBJ2-5|TRBV20-1
CSVTSGRTQETQYF
TGCAGTGTCACTAGCGGGAGGACGCAAGAGACCCAGTACTTC
>few|-|TRBJ1-4|TRBV5-6
CASSSTGARGEKLFF
TGTGCCAGCAGCTCGACCGGGGCCCGAGGGGAAAAACTGTTTTTT
>-|-|TRBJ2-3|TRBV28
CASTLLSFASTDTQYF
TGTGCCAGCACCCTCCTTTCTTTTGCTAGCACAGATACGCAGTATTTT
>few|-|TRBJ2-3|TRBV7-9
CASSHGLSSNTDTQYF
TGTGCCAGCAGCCACGGACTGAGCAGCAACACAGATACGCAGTATTTT
>many|TRBD2|TRBJ2-1|TRBV27
CASSLSGTSSYEQFF
TGTGCCAGCAGTTTATCGGGGACTAGCTCATATGAGCAGTTCTTC
>-|TRBD1|TRBJ1-2|TRBV28
CASSEAAPYRGGGGYTF
TGTGCCAGCAGTGAGGCCGCCCCCTACAGGGGCGGGGGGGGCTACACCTTC
>few|TRBD2|TRBJ2-7|TRBV24-1
CATIGTSGSYEQYF
TGTGCCACCATCGGGACTAGCGGGAGTTACGAGCAGTACTTC
>many|TRBD1|TRBJ2-1|TRBV12-5
CASGSPGQGLDEQFF
TGTGCTAGTGGTTCGCCGGGACAGGGGTTAGATGAGCAGTTCTTC
>-|TRBD1|TRBJ1-2|TRBV6-5
CASSYSRTGTYGYTF
TGTGCCAGCAGTTACTCAAGGACAGGAACCTATGGCTACACCTTC
>few|-|TRBJ1-5|TRBV28
CASSWGLQSGQPQHF
TGTGCCAGCAGTTGGGGACTCCAATCGGGACAGCCCCAGCATTTT
>many|-|TRBJ2-7|TRBV10-3
CAISDPGERYEQYF
TGTGCCATCAGTGACCCTGGGGAACGCTACGAGCAGTACTTC
>-|TRBD1|TRBJ2-2|TRBV5-5
CASSWGQGTGELFF
TGTGCCAGCAGCTGGGGACAGGGGACCGGGGAGCTGTTTTTT
>-|-|TRBJ1-1|TRBV5-1
CASSLDTGPKGVAFF
TGCGCCAGCAGCTTGGACACAGGGCCAAAAGGGGTGGCTTTCTTT
>few|TRBD1|TRBJ2-1|TRBV29-1
CSVGDRGPYNEQFF
TGCAGCGTGGGGGACAGGGGGCCCTACAATGAGCAGTTCTTC
>few|TRBD2|TRBJ2-1|TRBV24-1
CATSDQLAGGPGEQFF
TGTGCCACCAGTGATCAACTAGCGGGAGGGCCAGGAGAGCAGTTCTTC
>few|TRBD1|TRBJ2-5|TRBV12-3/TRBV12-4
CASSLTATYRQGQETQYF
TGTGCCAGCAGCTTAACCGCAACTTATCGACAGGGCCAAGAGACCCAGTACTTC
>-|-|TRBJ2-1|TRBV7-3
CASSLGPGLRFDNEQFF
TGTGCCAGCAGCTTGGGTCCGGGTTTAAGGTTTGACAATGAGCAGTTCTTC
>few|-|TRBJ2-2|TRBV28
CASSKTPAIRELFF
TGTGCCAGCAGTAAGACTCCGGCCATCCGGGAGCTGTTTTTT
>few|-|TRBJ1-2|TRBV6-1
CASSTTGGYGYTF
TGTGCCAGCAGCACGACAGGCGGCTATGGCTACACCTTC
>few|-|TRBJ2-5|TRBV15
CATSRDGGSFQETQYF
TGTGCCACCAGCAGAGATGGGGGATCCTTCCAAGAGACCCAGTACTTC